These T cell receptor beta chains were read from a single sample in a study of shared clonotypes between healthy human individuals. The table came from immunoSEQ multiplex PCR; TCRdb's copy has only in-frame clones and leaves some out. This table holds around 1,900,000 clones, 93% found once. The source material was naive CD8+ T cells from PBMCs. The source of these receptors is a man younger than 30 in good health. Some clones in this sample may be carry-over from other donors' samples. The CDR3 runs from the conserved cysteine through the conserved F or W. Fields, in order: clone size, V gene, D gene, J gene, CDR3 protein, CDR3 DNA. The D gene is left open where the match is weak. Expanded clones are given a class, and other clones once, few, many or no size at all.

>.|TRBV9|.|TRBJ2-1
CASRGREQHNEQFF
TGTGCCAGCAGAGGACGGGAGCAACACAATGAGCAGTTCTTC
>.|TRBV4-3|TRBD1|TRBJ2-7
CASSFRQGYYEQYF
TGCGCCAGCAGCTTTCGACAGGGGTACTACGAGCAGTACTTC
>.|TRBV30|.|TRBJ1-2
CAWSVWADGYTF
TGTGCCTGGAGTGTATGGGCTGATGGCTACACCTTC
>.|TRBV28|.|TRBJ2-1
CASSSYNEQFF
TGTGCCAGCAGTTCATACAATGAGCAGTTCTTC
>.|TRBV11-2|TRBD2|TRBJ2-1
CASSSGWGSGTYEQFF
TGTGCCAGCAGCTCCGGTTGGGGTAGCGGGACCTATGAGCAGTTCTTC
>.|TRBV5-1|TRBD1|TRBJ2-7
CASSTDRVPLYEQYF
TGCGCCAGCAGCACCGACAGGGTACCTCTCTACGAGCAGTACTTC
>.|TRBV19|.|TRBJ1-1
CASSIQENTEAFF
TGTGCCAGTAGTATTCAGGAGAACACTGAAGCTTTCTTT
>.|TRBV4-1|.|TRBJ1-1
CASSHSQTLMNTEAFF
TGCGCCAGCAGCCATAGTCAAACCTTAATGAACACTGAAGCTTTCTTT
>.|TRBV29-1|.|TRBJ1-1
CSVGVQENTEAFF
TGCAGCGTGGGGGTACAGGAGAACACTGAAGCTTTCTTT
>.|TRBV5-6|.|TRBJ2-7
CASSLDGRVGEQYF
TGTGCCAGCAGCTTGGATGGGAGAGTTGGGGAGCAGTACTTC
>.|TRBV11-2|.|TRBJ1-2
CASSFGYGYTF
TGTGCCAGCAGCTTTGGATATGGCTACACCTTC
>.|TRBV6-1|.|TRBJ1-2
CASSELRGGPWHGYTF
TGTGCCAGCAGCGAACTCCGGGGAGGCCCTTGGCATGGCTACACCTTC
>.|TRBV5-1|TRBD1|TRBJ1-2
CASSRDRGRDGYTF
TGCGCCAGCAGCCGGGACAGGGGGCGTGATGGCTACACCTTC
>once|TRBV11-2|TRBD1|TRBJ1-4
CASSFTGTGFDTNEKLFF
TGTGCCAGCAGCTTCACCGGGACAGGGTTTGACACTAATGAAAAACTGTTTTTT
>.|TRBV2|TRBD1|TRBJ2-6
CASSRTGALSGANVLTF
TGTGCCAGCAGTCGGACAGGGGCCCTCTCTGGGGCCAACGTCCTGACTTTC
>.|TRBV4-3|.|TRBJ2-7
CASSPRVLQYF
TGCGCCAGCAGCCCCCGGGTTTTGCAGTACTTC
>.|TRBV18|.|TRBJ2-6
CASPGGAGANVLTF
TGTGCCAGCCCAGGGGGGGCTGGGGCCAACGTCCTGACTTTC
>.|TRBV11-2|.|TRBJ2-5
CASSFAGPQETQYF
TGTGCCAGCAGCTTTGCGGGGCCCCAAGAGACCCAGTACTTC
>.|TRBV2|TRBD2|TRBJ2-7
CASKTSGSSPYEQYF
TGTGCCAGCAAGACTAGCGGGAGCTCGCCCTACGAGCAGTACTTC
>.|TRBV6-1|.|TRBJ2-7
CASGLPISSYEQYF
TGTGCCAGCGGCCTGCCAATTAGCTCCTACGAGCAGTACTTC
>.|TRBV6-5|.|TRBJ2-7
CASSYSGLEQYF
TGTGCCAGCAGTTACTCGGGTTTGGAGCAGTACTTC
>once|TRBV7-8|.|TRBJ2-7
CASRAGTWDSEQYF
TGTGCCAGCAGAGCCGGGACGTGGGATTCCGAGCAGTACTTC